Listed below are T cell receptor beta chains from one sample, sequenced in a study of immune evolution from preneoplasia to lung adenocarcinoma. Assay: immunoSEQ multiplex PCR; the TCRdb copy retains only in-frame clones and omits some. The repertoire holds around 9,100 clones, approximately 75% seen once, with around 3.1% in the top ten. Sequences were obtained from FFPE lung adenocarcinoma in situ tissue. The receptors were gathered from an older person with lung adenocarcinoma. Each CDR3 is given with its conserved first and last residue. The D gene is left open where the match is weak. Part of the rows lack a size; the others show once, few, many or a class for expanded clones.

CDR3nt: TGTGCCAGCCAGGACGGTGTCACCGGGGAGCTGTTTTTT
CDR3aa: CASQDGVTGELFF
j_gene: TRBJ2-2
d_gene: NA
abundance: NA
v_gene: TRBV5-6

CDR3nt: TGCGCCAGCTTTGACACAGGGATCCCGGTCTCCTACGAGCAGTACTTC
CDR3aa: CASFDTGIPVSYEQYF
j_gene: TRBJ2-7
d_gene: NA
abundance: once
v_gene: TRBV10-1

CDR3nt: TGTGCCAGCAGCTTGGACGGCTCTGGAAACACCATATATTTT
CDR3aa: CASSLDGSGNTIYF
j_gene: TRBJ1-3
d_gene: NA
abundance: NA
v_gene: TRBV5-4

CDR3nt: TGTGCCAGGGAGTTGTCCCCGGAACAAGGGACTAGCGGGGGCACAGATACGCAGTATTTT
CDR3aa: CARELSPEQGTSGGTDTQYF
j_gene: TRBJ2-3
d_gene: TRBD2
abundance: once
v_gene: TRBV2

CDR3nt: TGCGCCAGCAGCTACACGGTACTTGGCGGGGAGCTGTTTTTT
CDR3aa: CASSYTVLGGELFF
j_gene: TRBJ2-2
d_gene: NA
abundance: NA
v_gene: TRBV4-1

CDR3nt: TGTGCCAGTAGTACACCCCTGGGCACTGAAGCTTTCTTT
CDR3aa: CASSTPLGTEAFF
j_gene: TRBJ1-1
d_gene: NA
abundance: NA
v_gene: TRBV19

CDR3nt: TGTGCCAGCAGTCCGGCGGGGGTTCCTGGAAACACCATATATTTT
CDR3aa: CASSPAGVPGNTIYF
j_gene: TRBJ1-3
d_gene: NA
abundance: NA
v_gene: TRBV11-2

CDR3nt: TGTGCCAGCAGCCCGAGGACAGGGACCATTGAAGCTTTCTTT
CDR3aa: CASSPRTGTIEAFF
j_gene: TRBJ1-1
d_gene: TRBD1
abundance: NA
v_gene: TRBV7-2

CDR3nt: TGTGCCAGCAGCCCCAGAGGACAGGGGGGATCGCGAGAGCAGTACTTC
CDR3aa: CASSPRGQGGSREQYF
j_gene: TRBJ2-7
d_gene: TRBD1
abundance: NA
v_gene: TRBV9

CDR3nt: TGTGCCATCAGTGAGCGAATCGGGAACACTGAAGCTTTCTTT
CDR3aa: CAISERIGNTEAFF
j_gene: TRBJ1-1
d_gene: NA
abundance: NA
v_gene: TRBV10-3

CDR3nt: TGTGCCAGCAGCGTAGTCCCCTACGGGGAGCTGTTTTTT
CDR3aa: CASSVVPYGELFF
j_gene: TRBJ2-2
d_gene: NA
abundance: NA
v_gene: TRBV9

CDR3nt: TGTGCCAGCTCACCGTGGGGGGACCCGAGTAATTCACCCCTCCACTTT
CDR3aa: CASSPWGDPSNSPLHF
j_gene: TRBJ1-6
d_gene: NA
abundance: NA
v_gene: TRBV18

CDR3nt: TGTGCCAGCAGCTTATGGACAGGGAACTCCGCTTTCTTT
CDR3aa: CASSLWTGNSAFF
j_gene: TRBJ1-1
d_gene: TRBD1
abundance: NA
v_gene: TRBV13

CDR3nt: TGTGCCAGCAGCCAAAACGAGGTCAGCGAGCAGTACTTC
CDR3aa: CASSQNEVSEQYF
j_gene: TRBJ2-7
d_gene: NA
abundance: once
v_gene: TRBV7-8

CDR3nt: TGTGCCAGCTCACCGTCGGGACTAGCGGACACCGGGGAGCTGTTTTTT
CDR3aa: CASSPSGLADTGELFF
j_gene: TRBJ2-2
d_gene: TRBD2
abundance: NA
v_gene: TRBV18

CDR3nt: TGTGCCATCAGCCCCCGAGGCGGGAGCGACACCGGGGAGCTGTTTTTT
CDR3aa: CAISPRGGSDTGELFF
j_gene: TRBJ2-2
d_gene: TRBD2
abundance: NA
v_gene: TRBV10-3

CDR3nt: TGTGCCAGCAGCTTCCGGAGGGGAAACACCATATATTTT
CDR3aa: CASSFRRGNTIYF
j_gene: TRBJ1-3
d_gene: NA
abundance: few
v_gene: TRBV7-2

CDR3nt: TGTGCCAGCAGCGTTACCCAAACTAACACAGATACGCAGTATTTT
CDR3aa: CASSVTQTNTDTQYF
j_gene: TRBJ2-3
d_gene: NA
abundance: few
v_gene: TRBV27

CDR3nt: TGCAGCGTTGGAGGACCGAATAACTATGGCTACACCTTC
CDR3aa: CSVGGPNNYGYTF
j_gene: TRBJ1-2
d_gene: NA
abundance: NA
v_gene: TRBV29-1

CDR3nt: TGCGCCAGCAGCCAAATCCCGATGCAGGGGTACGCTACTAATGAAAAACTGTTTTTT
CDR3aa: CASSQIPMQGYATNEKLFF
j_gene: TRBJ1-4
d_gene: NA
abundance: few
v_gene: TRBV4-1

CDR3nt: TGTGCCAGCAGTTACACTAGCGGACTCTACGAGCAGTACTTC
CDR3aa: CASSYTSGLYEQYF
j_gene: TRBJ2-7
d_gene: TRBD2
abundance: NA
v_gene: TRBV6-5

CDR3nt: TGTGCCAGCAGCTTACTCCCCCGGGATAGTACCTACAATGAGCAGTTCTTC
CDR3aa: CASSLLPRDSTYNEQFF
j_gene: TRBJ2-1
d_gene: NA
abundance: NA
v_gene: TRBV7-3

CDR3nt: TGCGCCAGCAGCCCGACAGGGGATGGGGGCACAGATACGCAGTATTTT
CDR3aa: CASSPTGDGGTDTQYF
j_gene: TRBJ2-3
d_gene: TRBD1
abundance: NA
v_gene: TRBV5-1